The 25 T cell receptor beta chains below come from one sample, sequenced in a study of CD8+ T cells in alopecia areata. Following RNA extraction, reverse transcription yielded cDNA that acted as the sequencing template. Method: immunoSEQ multiplex PCR; TCRdb's copy keeps in-frame clones and lacks some. This sample has approximately 190,000 clones, with nearly 60% found just once. Specified treatment: oral pan-JAK inhibitor, 5-10 mg twice daily. The starting material was CD4+ T cells sorted from blood, obtained at week 24, from a patient treated with tofacitinib. The receptors shown here come from a human donor with alopecia areata.

V and J are TRBV5-1 and TRBJ1-1, with D unclear. Germline CDR1 reads SGHRS; CDR2 reads YFSETQ. Trimming removed 0 bases at V and 11 bases at J, with 8 bases between. The CDR3 length is 11 residues. Written as DNA, the CDR3 is TGCGCCAGCAGCTTGGATGGGTTGGCTTTCTTT. This sequence encodes CASSLDGLAFF.

This chain links TRBV7-2 with TRBJ2-5; weak D call: TRBD1 (6 bases). V was trimmed by 6 bases and J by 5 bases, leaving 16 bases between them. CDR1 and CDR2 (germline): SGHTA, FQGNSA. The CDR3 has 14 residues. The CDR3 DNA reads TGTGCCAGCAGGCATTCAGGGGCCAGGGAGACCCAGTACTTC. The encoded protein is CASRHSGARETQYF. The variable domain in full, completed from reference TRBV7-2 and TRBJ2-5, reads GAGVSQSPSNKVTEKGKDVELRCDPISGHTALYWYRQSLGQGLEFLIYFQGNSAPDKSGLPSDRFSAERTGGSVSTLTIQRTQQEDSAVYLCASRHSGARETQYFGPGTRLLVL.

This chain uses TRBV6-6 with TRBJ1-2; no clear D gene. The CDR3 is 12 amino acids. V was shortened by 6 bases and J by 7 bases, with 12 bases between the two germline ends. CDR1 is MNHNY, CDR2 SVGAGI, per germline (reference sequence). The CDR3 loop reads CASRPTEGGYTF. In DNA form, the CDR3 reads TGTGCCAGCAGGCCCACGGAGGGTGGCTACACCTTC.

The rearrangement uses TRBV2 and TRBJ1-1, with unresolved D. Trimming took off 8 bases at V and 5 bases at J, with 18 bases between the two ends. The germline CDR1 and CDR2 sequences are SNHLY and FYNNEI. The CDR3 runs 14 residues. CDR3 loop: CASSAQATGTEAFF. CDR3 nucleotide sequence: TGTGCCAGCTCGGCGCAGGCGACGGGGACTGAAGCTTTCTTT. The full variable domain, completed using reference TRBV2 and TRBJ1-1, is EPEVTQTPSHQVTQMGQEVILRCVPISNHLYFYWYRQILGQKVEFLVSFYNNEISEKSEIFDDQFSVERPDGSNFTLKIRSTKLEDSAMYFCASSAQATGTEAFFGQGTRLTVV.

The chain links TRBV7-2 to TRBJ1-1; TRBD1 matches 8 bases. The junction had 12 bases not matched to a gene; V was cut back by 5 bases and J by 1 base. Germline V gene data show CDR1 as SGHTA and CDR2 as FQGNSA. This CDR3 region has 17 residues. CDR3 bases: TGTGCCAGCAGCAAAGGACAGGGTTTGATTCGGAACACTGAAGCTTTCTTT. This codes for CASSKGQGLIRNTEAFF.

The chain links TRBV6-5 to TRBJ1-2; no firm D call. This CDR3 has 12 residues. Germline V gene lookup returns CDR1 MNHEY and CDR2 SVGAGI. Trimming shortened V by 5 bases and J by 8 bases, and 12 bases separated the two germline ends. The CDR3 here is CASSAEPRGYTF. The CDR3 coding sequence is TGTGCCAGCAGTGCCGAACCGCGGGGCTACACCTTC.

In its sample, this clone was seen once. V gene TRBV15 combines with J gene TRBJ1-5, with D unclear. V lost 1 base and J lost 4, with 8 bases in between. The CDR3 sequence is 14 residues long. Germline V CDR1 and CDR2: LNHNV, YYDKDF (reference sequence). The CDR3 DNA sequence: TGTGCCACCAGCAGAGGACGAGCAAATCAGCCCCAGCATTTT. It is translated as CATSRGRANQPQHF. Full variable domain (outside the CDR3, taken from reference TRBV15 and TRBJ1-5): DAMVIQNPRYQVTQFGKPVTLSCSQTLNHNVMYWYQQKSSQAPKLLFHYYDKDFNNEADTPDNFQSRRPNTSFCFLDIRSPGLGDTAMYLCATSRGRANQPQHFGDGTRLSIL.

The chain carries TRBV5-1 and TRBJ2-5, with D unclear. With 0 bases removed from V and 2 bases from J, the gap between germline ends came to 5 bases. Per germline, CDR1 SGHRS and CDR2 YFSETQ. There are 13 residues in the CDR3. CDR3 nucleotide sequence: TGCGCCAGCAGCTTGGCAGATCAAGAGACCCAGTACTTC. Encoded protein: CASSLADQETQYF.

The CDR3 sequence: CASSVGEGRETQYF. The CDR3 DNA sequence: TGTGCCAGCAGCGTAGGTGAGGGCAGGGAGACCCAGTACTTC. The gene calls are TRBV9 and TRBJ2-5; perhaps TRBD2 as D (5 bases). Deletions cut 0 bases from V and 5 bases from J, with 11 bases between. This CDR3 spans 14 amino acids. Germline V gene sequence: CDR1 SGDLS, CDR2 YYNGEE.

The CDR3 region is CASSIDPAGAHNEQFF. The DNA of the CDR3 is TGTGCCAGTAGTATAGATCCGGCAGGGGCGCACAATGAGCAGTTCTTC. The rearrangement links TRBV19 to TRBJ2-1; D may be TRBD1 (6 bases). CDR1 and CDR2 from the germline V gene are LNHDA and SQIVND (reference sequence). There are 16 residues in the CDR3. V was trimmed by 0 bases and J by 5 bases, leaving 14 bases between them.

The chain is built from TRBV7-3 and TRBJ2-7, with 7 bases identical to TRBD1. Trimming at V came to 2 bases and at J to 5 bases, leaving 3 bases not matched to a gene. CDR3 length: 13 residues. Germline CDR1 reads SGHTA; CDR2 reads FQGTGA. CDR3 region: CASSLDRAHEQYF. CDR3 bases: TGTGCCAGCAGCTTAGACAGGGCGCACGAGCAGTACTTC.

The J gene is TRBJ2-7, the V gene TRBV27; D perhaps matches TRBD2 (7 bases). This CDR3 has 14 amino acids. The ends were cut back, 8 bases at V and 6 bases at J, with 20 bases in the middle. Per the germline V gene, CDR1 is MNHEY and CDR2 is SMNVEV (reference sequence). The CDR3: CASREVGGRSEQYF. The DNA for the CDR3 is TGTGCCAGCCGTGAGGTGGGGGGGCGGAGCGAGCAGTACTTC.

This clone was seen a handful of times. The gene calls are TRBV15 and TRBJ2-1, with D maybe TRBD1 (8 bases). The V gene's germline CDR1 is LNHNV and CDR2 YYDKDF (reference sequence). The CDR3 totals 15 residues. V dropped 3 bases and J dropped 4 bases, with 13 bases sitting between them. For the CDR3, the DNA is TGTGCCACCAGCAGCGGACAGGGAGGGTACAATGAGCAGTTCTTC. Translating it yields CATSSGQGGYNEQFF.

DNA of the CDR3: TGCAGCGTTGAGGAGGGGCGAGAAGCTTTCTTT. This sequence encodes CSVEEGREAFF. V gene TRBV29-1 combines with J gene TRBJ1-1; D is perhaps TRBD1 (5 bases). Trimming took 3 bases from V and 8 from J, leaving 10 bases between them. The CDR3 extends over 11 amino acids. Per the germline V gene, CDR1 is SQVTM and CDR2 is ANQGSEA. The entire variable domain, with the rest obtained from reference TRBV29-1 and TRBJ1-1, is as follows: SAVISQKPSRDICQRGTSLTIQCQVDSQVTMMFWYRQQPGQSLTLIATANQGSEATYESGFVIDKFPISRPNLTFSTLTVSNMSPEDSSIYLCSVEEGREAFFGQGTRLTVV.

The table lists this clone with a few counts. The rearrangement links TRBV29-1 to TRBJ2-1; TRBD1 matches 7 bases. Germline V CDR1 and CDR2: SQVTM, ANQGSEA. The CDR3 length is 11 residues. Trimming removed 8 bases from V and 12 bases from J; junction bases left unmatched: 10. Written as DNA, the CDR3 is TGCAGCACCTACAGGGGTCAGGGGCAGTTCTTC. Translated: CSTYRGQGQFF.

V and J are TRBV30 and TRBJ1-1; D not certain. Trimming took off 3 bases at V and 3 bases at J, with 5 bases between the two ends. Germline lookup yields CDR1 GTSNPN and CDR2 SVGIG (reference sequence). CDR3 length: 11 residues. CDR3 residues: CAWSVDTEAFF. The CDR3 DNA reads TGTGCCTGGAGCGTGGACACTGAAGCTTTCTTT.

The chain carries TRBV18 and TRBJ1-2; D remains unclear. Germline CDR1 reads KGHSH; CDR2 reads LQKENI. The CDR3 totals 14 residues. V was cut by 0 bases and J by 6 bases, with 11 bases left in between. This CDR3 is CASSPPAASHGYTF. In nucleotides, the CDR3 is TGTGCCAGCTCACCACCGGCAGCGTCGCATGGCTACACCTTC. Filled out from reference TRBV18 and TRBJ1-2, the complete variable domain reads NAGVMQNPRHLVRRRGQEARLRCSPMKGHSHVYWYRQLPEEGLKFMVYLQKENIIDESGMPKERFSAEFPKEGPSILRIQQVVRGDSAAYFCASSPPAASHGYTFGSGTRLTVV.

The chain carries TRBV11-1 and TRBJ2-5, with D possibly TRBD1 on 6 matching bases. This CDR3 has 15 residues. CDR1 is SGHAT, CDR2 FQDESV, per germline (reference sequence). V was clipped by 3 bases and J by 2 bases, with 13 bases between them. This chain's CDR3 is CASSFVGGRQETQYF. The CDR3 DNA sequence: TGTGCCAGCAGCTTCGTTGGGGGCCGGCAAGAGACCCAGTACTTC.

This clone has a single count. The chain couples TRBV28 to TRBJ1-5; the match to TRBD1 covers 7 bases. The CDR3 is made up of 13 amino acids. Germline values: CDR1 MDHEN, CDR2 SYDVKM. J gave up 5 bases and V 7 bases, and 5 bases lay outside the gene matches. The CDR3 loop is CASIEGAHQPQHF. CDR3 DNA: TGTGCCAGCATTGAGGGGGCACATCAGCCCCAGCATTTT.

The chain couples TRBV25-1 to TRBJ2-5, with unresolved D. The CDR3 extends over 12 amino acids. V dropped 3 bases and J dropped 2 bases, with 4 bases sitting between them. CDR1 and CDR2 from the germline V gene are MGHDK and SYGVNS. CDR3 in amino acids: CASSERQETQYF. CDR3 nucleotides: TGTGCCAGCAGTGAGAGACAAGAGACCCAGTACTTC.

This clone was detected only once. V gene TRBV30 combines with J gene TRBJ1-1, with 7 bases identical to TRBD1. J gave up 4 bases and V 7 bases, and 12 bases lay outside the gene matches. CDR1 and CDR2 (germline): GTSNPN, SVGIG (reference sequence). The CDR3 contains 14 residues. CDR3 sequence: CASMTGPVATEAFF. CDR3 DNA: TGTGCCTCGATGACAGGGCCTGTAGCCACTGAAGCTTTCTTT.

The V and J genes are TRBV30 and TRBJ2-2, with a weak D call TRBD2 (6 bases). The germline V and J ends were trimmed by 3 bases and 4 bases, with 9 bases remaining between them. The CDR3 runs to 13 residues. The V gene's germline CDR1 is GTSNPN and CDR2 SVGIG (reference sequence). The CDR3 nucleotides read TGTGCCTGGAGCGGGACTCTCACCGGGGAGCTGTTTTTT. It codes for CAWSGTLTGELFF.

DNA of the CDR3: TGTGCCAGCAGCCTCAGTATGGGGGCAGATACGCAGTATTTT. Protein sequence: CASSLSMGADTQYF. The chain combines TRBV7-8 with TRBJ2-3, with D perhaps matching TRBD1 or TRBD2 (5 bases each). The CDR3 totals 14 residues. Trimming left V 5 bases short and J 4 bases short, with 13 bases between. The V gene's germline CDR1 is SGHVS and CDR2 FQNEAQ. Supplemented by reference TRBV7-8 and TRBJ2-3, the full variable domain reads GAGVSQSPRYKVAKRGQDVALRCDPISGHVSLFWYQQALGQGPEFLTYFQNEAQLDKSGLPSDRFFAERPEGSVSTLKIQRTQQEDSAVYLCASSLSMGADTQYFGPGTRLTVL.

The chain employs TRBV5-6 and TRBJ2-7, with D perhaps matching TRBD1 or TRBD2 (5 bases each). Germline lookup yields CDR1 SGHDT and CDR2 YYEEEE. The ends were cut back, 3 bases at V and 8 bases at J, with 18 bases in the middle. This CDR3 contains 14 residues. The CDR3 bases are TGTGCCAGCAGCTCCGGGACGTTTTACGAGAAGCAGTACTTC. It specifies CASSSGTFYEKQYF.

A word on this clone: The sample holds other DNA sequences that translate to the same CDR3. V and J are TRBV9 and TRBJ2-7; 7 bases match TRBD2. The CDR3 runs to 14 residues. Trimming at V came to 0 bases and at J to 2 bases, leaving 2 bases not matched to a gene. Germline CDR1 SGDLS, CDR2 YYNGEE. CDR3 residues: CASSVVAGPYEQYF. In DNA, the CDR3 is TGTGCCAGCAGCGTAGTAGCGGGCCCCTACGAGCAGTACTTC.